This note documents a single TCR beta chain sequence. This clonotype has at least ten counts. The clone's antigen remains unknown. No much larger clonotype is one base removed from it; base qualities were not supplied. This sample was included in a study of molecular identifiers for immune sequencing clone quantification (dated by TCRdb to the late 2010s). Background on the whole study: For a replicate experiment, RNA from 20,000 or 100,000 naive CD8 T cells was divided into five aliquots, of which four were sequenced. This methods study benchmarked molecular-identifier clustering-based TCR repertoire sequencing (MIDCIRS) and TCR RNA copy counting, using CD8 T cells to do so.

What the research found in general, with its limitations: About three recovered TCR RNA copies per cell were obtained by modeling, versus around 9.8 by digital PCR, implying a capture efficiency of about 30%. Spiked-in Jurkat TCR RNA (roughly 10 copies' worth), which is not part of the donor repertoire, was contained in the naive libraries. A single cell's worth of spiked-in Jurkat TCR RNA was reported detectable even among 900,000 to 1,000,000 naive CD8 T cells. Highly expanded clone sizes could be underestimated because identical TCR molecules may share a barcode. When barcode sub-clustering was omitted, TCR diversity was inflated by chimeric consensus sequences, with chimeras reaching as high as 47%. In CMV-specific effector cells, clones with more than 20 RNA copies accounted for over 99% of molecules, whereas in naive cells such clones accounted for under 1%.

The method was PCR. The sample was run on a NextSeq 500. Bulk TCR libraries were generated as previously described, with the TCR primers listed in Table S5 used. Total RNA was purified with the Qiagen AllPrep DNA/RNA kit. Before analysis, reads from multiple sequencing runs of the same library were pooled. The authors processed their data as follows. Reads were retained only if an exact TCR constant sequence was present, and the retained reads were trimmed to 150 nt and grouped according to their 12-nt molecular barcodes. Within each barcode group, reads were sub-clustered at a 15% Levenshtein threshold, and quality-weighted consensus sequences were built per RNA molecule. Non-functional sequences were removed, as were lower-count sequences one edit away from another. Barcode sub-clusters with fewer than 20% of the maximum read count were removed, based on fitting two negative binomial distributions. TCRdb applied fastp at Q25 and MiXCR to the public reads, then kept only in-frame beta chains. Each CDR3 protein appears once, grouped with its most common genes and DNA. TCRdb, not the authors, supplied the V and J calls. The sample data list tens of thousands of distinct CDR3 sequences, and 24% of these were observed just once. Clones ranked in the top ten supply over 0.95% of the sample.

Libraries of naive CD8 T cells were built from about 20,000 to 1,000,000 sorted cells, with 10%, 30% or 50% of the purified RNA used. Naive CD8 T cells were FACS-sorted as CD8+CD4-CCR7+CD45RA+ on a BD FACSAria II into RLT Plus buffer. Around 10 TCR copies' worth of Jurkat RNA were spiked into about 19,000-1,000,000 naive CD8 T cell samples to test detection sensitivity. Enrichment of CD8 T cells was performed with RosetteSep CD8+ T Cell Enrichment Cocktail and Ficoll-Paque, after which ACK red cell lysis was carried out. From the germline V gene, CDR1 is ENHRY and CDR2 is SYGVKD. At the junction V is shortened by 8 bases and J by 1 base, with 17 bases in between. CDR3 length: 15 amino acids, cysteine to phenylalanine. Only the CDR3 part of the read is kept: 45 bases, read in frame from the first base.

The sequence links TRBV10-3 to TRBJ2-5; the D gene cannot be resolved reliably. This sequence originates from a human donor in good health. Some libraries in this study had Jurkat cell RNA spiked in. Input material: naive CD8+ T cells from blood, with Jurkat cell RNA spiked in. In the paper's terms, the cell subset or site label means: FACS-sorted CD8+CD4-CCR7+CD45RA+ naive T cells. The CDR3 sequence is CAIASLPEAQETQYF. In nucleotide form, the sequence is TGTGCCATCGCTTCCTTACCAGAGGCCCAAGAGACCCAGTACTTC.